This TCR beta chain was captured by sequencing in a study of T cell responses to AZD1222 COVID-19 vaccine. Germline values: CDR1 WNHNN, CDR2 SYGVQD (reference sequence). The CDR3 has 13 amino acids. With 3 bases removed from V and 3 bases from J, the gap between germline ends came to 9 bases. This table comes from immunoSEQ multiplex PCR, and its TCRdb copy is limited to in-frame clones, with some not included. The sample has some 180,000 clones, about 90% seen once. The V gene is TRBV10-1, the J gene TRBJ2-7, with a weak D call TRBD2 (6 bases). This material consisted of peripheral blood, taken 28 days after the second AZD1222 dose. The source is an adult who received the AZD1222 COVID-19 vaccine. CDR3 in amino acids: CASSDPRGYEQYF. The CDR3 bases are TGCGCCAGCAGTGACCCGCGGGGCTACGAGCAGTACTTC.